A single sample gave rise to the 12 T cell receptor beta chains below, sequenced in a study of sequential checkpoint blockade in melanoma. Treatment: randomized to nivolumab then ipilimumab (arm A) or the reverse (arm B). The method was immunoSEQ multiplex PCR; TCRdb's version includes in-frame clones alone and lacks a portion of them. The sample holds more than 10,000 clones, around 70% seen once. Sequenced material: CD8+ T cells sorted from blood (inferred from file names), taken from a patient given nivolumab and ipilimumab in sequence. These receptors all stem from a human donor with melanoma.

V and J are TRBV7-9 and TRBJ2-1; the match to TRBD2 covers 10 bases. This CDR3 spans 16 amino acids. Trimming took 5 bases from V and 5 from J; bases not matched to a gene: 9. Germline V CDR1 and CDR2: SEHNR, FQNEAQ (reference sequence). CDR3 in amino acids: CASSPVPAGGNNEQFF. The DNA of the CDR3 is TGTGCCAGCAGCCCTGTCCCAGCGGGGGGGAACAATGAGCAGTTCTTC.

The chain joins TRBV11-2 to TRBJ2-7; D not certain. The germline V gene has CDR1 SGHAT and CDR2 FQNNGV. Trimming removed 6 bases at V and 2 bases at J, with 11 bases between. There are 13 residues in the CDR3. Here the CDR3 DNA reads TGTGCCAGCAGTCTTGGGCCCACCTACGAGCAGTACGTC. It translates to CASSLGPTYEQYV.

V is TRBV10-2 and J is TRBJ2-2; 7 nucleotides line up with TRBD1. CDR1 and CDR2 from the germline V gene are WSHSY and SAAADI. This CDR3 comprises 15 residues. Trimming at V came to 1 base and at J to 4 bases, leaving 3 bases not matched to a gene. The CDR3 DNA sequence: TGCGCCAGCAGTGAGTACAGGGGAAGCACCGGGGAGCTGTTTTTT. Its translation is CASSEYRGSTGELFF.

The chain uses TRBV4-2 and TRBJ1-2, with TRBD1 matching over 7 bases. With 5 bases clipped from V and 7 bases from J, the junction kept 10 bases outside the gene matches. The germline CDR1 and CDR2 sequences are LGHNA and YNFKEQ. The CDR3 runs 14 residues. The CDR3, as DNA: TGTGCCAGCAGCTCACAGCAGGGGGTAACTGGCTACACCTTC. Its translation: CASSSQQGVTGYTF.

This clone was picked up one time. The chain employs TRBV30 and TRBJ2-2; 13 bases line up with TRBD2. Germline CDR1 and CDR2: GTSNPN and SVGIG (reference sequence). The CDR3 runs 16 residues. V was pared by 7 bases and J by 5 bases, with 10 bases of the junction left unmatched. The CDR3 DNA is TGTGCCTCCCCTATAGGACTAGCGGGAGATACCGGGGAGCTGTTTTTT. Amino acid sequence: CASPIGLAGDTGELFF.

This sequence joins TRBV15 and TRBJ1-1; D not resolved. CDR3 length: 13 residues. V was shortened by 6 bases and J by 0 bases, with 8 bases between the two germline ends. Germline-derived CDR1 and CDR2 are LNHNV and YYDKDF (reference sequence). CDR3 nucleotides: TGTGCCACCAGGGGAGGTATGAACACTGAAGCTTTCTTT. Encoded protein: CATRGGMNTEAFF.

This chain links TRBV9 with TRBJ1-6, with unresolved D. The CDR3 spans 17 residues. Looked up from germline, CDR1 is SGDLS and CDR2 is YYNGEE. Trimming cost V 0 bases and J 0 bases, with 10 bases left between them. CDR3 sequence: CASSVESVSSYNSPLHF. The CDR3 nucleotides are TGTGCCAGCAGCGTAGAAAGCGTGAGCTCCTATAATTCACCCCTCCACTTT.

The V gene is TRBV27, the J gene TRBJ1-4; no firm D call. Germline V lookup: CDR1 MNHEY, CDR2 SMNVEV (reference sequence). The CDR3 spans 15 residues. Trimming stripped 6 bases from V and 0 bases from J, with 11 bases between. Here the CDR3 DNA reads TGTGCCAGCAGCCTCACAGTCGCAACTAATGAAAAACTGTTTTTT. This sequence encodes CASSLTVATNEKLFF.

This clone was observed a few times. The V gene is TRBV7-9, the J gene TRBJ2-7, with D perhaps matching TRBD2 (6 bases). The germline V gene encodes CDR1 SEHNR and CDR2 FQNEAQ (reference sequence). With 5 bases removed from V and 4 bases from J, the gap between germline ends came to 21 bases. This CDR3 has 16 residues. CDR3 sequence (DNA): TGTGCCAGCAGCAGTCCCGGAGGGACTGGATGGTACGAGCAGTACTTC. Encoded protein: CASSSPGGTGWYEQYF.

The gene calls are TRBV7-9 and TRBJ2-5, with D perhaps matching TRBD2 (6 bases). In germline, CDR1 is SEHNR, CDR2 FQNEAQ (reference sequence). Trimming stripped 3 bases from V and 1 base from J, with 9 bases between. CDR3 length equals 14 residues. In DNA form, the CDR3 reads TGTGCCAGCAGCTTCCGGGACTCCCAAGAGACCCAGTACTTC. Its protein product is CASSFRDSQETQYF. Filled out from reference TRBV7-9 and TRBJ2-5, the complete variable domain reads DTGVSQNPRHKITKRGQNVTFRCDPISEHNRLYWYRQTLGQGPEFLTYFQNEAQLEKSRLLSDRFSAERPKGSFSTLEIQRTEQGDSAMYLCASSFRDSQETQYFGPGTRLLVL.

As DNA, the CDR3 is TGTGCCAGTAGTATAGGCAGTAACTATGGCTACACCTTC. It specifies CASSIGSNYGYTF. V and J are TRBV19 and TRBJ1-2; D is uncertain. The CDR3 is 13 residues long. Germline V CDR1 and CDR2: LNHDA, SQIVND (reference sequence). Deletions cut 1 base from V and 1 base from J, with 4 bases between. Based on the CDR3 plus reference TRBV19 and TRBJ1-2, the full variable domain is DGGITQSPKYLFRKEGQNVTLSCEQNLNHDAMYWYRQDPGQGLRLIYYSQIVNDFQKGDIAEGYSVSREKKESFPLTVTSAQKNPTAFYLCASSIGSNYGYTFGSGTRLTVV.

As regards this clone: One junction end does not reproduce the germline sequence, and a read error may be involved. The CDR3 sequence: CASTLISSGSYNEQFF. CDR3 DNA sequence: TGCGCCAGCACCTTGATTTCTAGCGGCTCCTACAATGAGCAGTTCTTC. J is TRBJ2-1 and V is TRBV5-1, with 7 bases that match TRBD2. CDR3 length: 16 amino acids. Germline CDR1 reads SGHRS; CDR2 reads YFSETQ.